This TCR beta chain derives from a study of response to subunit inactivated influenza vaccine. General study points: That few new T cells are recruited by each seasonal influenza vaccination was the authors' suggestion.

TCRdb re-derived calls from the RT-PCR reads in MiXCR, one entry per CDR3 protein. The sample holds some 500,000 distinct CDR3 sequences, 10% to 15% seen once. This clonotype was seen more than once but under ten times. As yet, its antigen is unknown. The TCR sequence derives from a man aged 45-65 years who received an inactivated influenza vaccine. The sequences come from PBMCs from blood, collected roughly 6 weeks after vaccination.

CDR3 amino acids: CASSLDSKGSEAFF. The CDR3, as DNA: TGTGCCAGCAGCTTAGATAGTAAGGGGTCTGAAGCTTTCTTT. The rearrangement joins TRBV11-2 to TRBJ1-1, with D perhaps TRBD1 (5 bases). The CDR3 runs to 14 residues. Trimming removed 0 bases from V and 6 bases from J, with 11 bases in between. Germline CDR1 is SGHAT and CDR2 is FQNNGV.